The T cell receptor (beta chain) under discussion was sequenced for a study of cytomegalovirus exposure and HLA in healthy donors. 60 Vbeta and 13 Jbeta primers were used in PCR. This table comes from immunoSEQ multiplex PCR, and its TCRdb copy is limited to in-frame clones, with some not included. The sample carries 95,000 to 150,000 clones, less than 80% recorded once. This sequence was found in a young man in good health and CMV-seronegative. Sequencing was done on a sample of PBMCs.

The CDR3 DNA reads TGCGCCAGCAGCTTGGCCGTACAGGGGGCCGGGGAGCTGTTTTTT. Translation: CASSLAVQGAGELFF. This rearrangement joins TRBV5-1 to TRBJ2-2, with 8 bases that match TRBD1. The trim removed 0 bases at V and 6 bases at J, leaving 4 bases unmatched. CDR1 is SGHRS and CDR2 is YFSETQ in the germline V gene. The CDR3 contains 15 residues.